The 5 T cell receptor beta chains in this list originate from one sample, sequenced in a study of graft-versus-host responses after intestinal transplantation. Using immunoSEQ multiplex PCR, the repertoire was profiled, and TCRdb retains in-frame clones only, with some absent. The sample carries 100,000 or so clones, over 75% recorded once. Their specific antigens are unknown. This specimen consisted of unstimulated CD4+ T cells sorted from spleen or lymph node cells, obtained before transplant. Receptors originate from a human donor who was the organ donor for an intestinal transplant.

The chain is built from TRBV19 and TRBJ1-2, with 7 bases lining up with TRBD1. This CDR3 spans 15 amino acids. Germline V gives CDR1 LNHDA, CDR2 SQIVND (reference sequence). V was pared by 5 bases and J by 8 bases, with 14 bases of the junction left unmatched. The CDR3, as DNA: TGTGCCAGTAGTCCCTACAGGGGAGAGGTGGAAGGCTACACCTTC. Protein: CASSPYRGEVEGYTF.

The table lists this clone with a count of one. In DNA, the CDR3 is TGTGCCAGTCTTCCCGACTCCAGGGGGCGAGATGGCTACACCTTC. Its protein product is CASLPDSRGRDGYTF. The chain links TRBV19 to TRBJ1-2, with TRBD1 matching over 8 bases. CDR1 is LNHDA and CDR2 is SQIVND in the germline V gene (reference sequence). The CDR3 contains 15 residues. J gave up 6 bases and V 8 bases, and 14 bases lay outside the gene matches.

The genes are TRBV7-7 and TRBJ1-4; D is possibly TRBD1 (6 bases). Trimming pared 5 bases from V and 8 bases from J, leaving 15 bases between. CDR1 is SSHAT and CDR2 is FNYEAQ in the germline V gene (reference sequence). The CDR3 runs 14 residues. The CDR3 here is CASSPKGVQEKLFF. The CDR3, as DNA: TGTGCCAGCAGCCCGAAGGGGGTTCAGGAAAAACTGTTTTTT.

The chain has TRBV6-1 and TRBJ1-1; D unclear. Trimming took off 4 bases at V and 0 bases at J, with 9 bases between the two ends. CDR3 size: 14 residues. CDR1 and CDR2 from the germline V gene are MNHNS and SASEGT. The CDR3 bases are TGTGCCAGCAGTGCCCGGCCGATGAACACTGAAGCTTTCTTT. It encodes CASSARPMNTEAFF.

This clone turned up a few times. This chain uses TRBV5-5 with TRBJ1-3; D call uncertain. CDR1 is SGHKS and CDR2 is YYEKEE in the germline V gene (reference sequence). The CDR3 length is 11 residues. Trimming shortened V by 9 bases and J by 0 bases, and 4 bases separated the two germline ends. The CDR3 loop is CATNSGNTIYF. The DNA of the CDR3 is TGTGCCACAAACTCTGGAAACACCATATATTTT.